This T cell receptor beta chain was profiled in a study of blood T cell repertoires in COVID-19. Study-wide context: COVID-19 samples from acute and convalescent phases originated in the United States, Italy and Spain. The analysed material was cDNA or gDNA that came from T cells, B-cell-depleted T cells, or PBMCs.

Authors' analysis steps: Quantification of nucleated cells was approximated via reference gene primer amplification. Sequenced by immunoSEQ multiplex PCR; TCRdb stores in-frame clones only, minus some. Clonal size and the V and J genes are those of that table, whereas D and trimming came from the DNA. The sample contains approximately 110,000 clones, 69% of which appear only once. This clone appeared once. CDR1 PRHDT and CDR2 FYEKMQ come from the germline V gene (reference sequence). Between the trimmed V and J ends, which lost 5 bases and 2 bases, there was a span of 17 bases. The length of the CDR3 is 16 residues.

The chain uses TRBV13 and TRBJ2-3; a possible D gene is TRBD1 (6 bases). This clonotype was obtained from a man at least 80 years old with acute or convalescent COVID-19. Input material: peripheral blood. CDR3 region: CASSPGQTISTDTQYF. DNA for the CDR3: TGTGCCAGCAGCCCTGGACAGACAATATCCACAGATACGCAGTATTTT.